Below, 14 T cell receptor beta chains from the same sample are listed, as sequenced in a study of T cells in localized non-small cell lung cancer (TCRdb year 2020). Libraries were made using the immunoSEQ multiplex PCR assay. What TCRdb holds here is the immuneACCESS table cut down to in-frame rearrangements. Part of the clones is not present; checked against another copy, under half of the missing clones reflect an unresolved V gene, and the others are unexplained. Counted in this sample were almost 35,000 clones; 93% of them appeared once. The top ten hold around 8% of the sample. The input for sequencing was peripheral blood, taken before any cancer treatment. The receptors come from a female donor of 60 years or more with stage I lung adenocarcinoma.

V gene TRBV5-1 combines with J gene TRBJ1-2; D is unresolved. V lost 0 bases and J 5 bases, leaving 5 bases between the germline ends. Germline assignment: CDR1 SGHRS and CDR2 YFSETQ. This CDR3 contains 12 residues. CDR3 DNA: TGCGCCAGCAGCTTGGAACCTTATGGCTACACCTTC. This translates into CASSLEPYGYTF. Filled out from reference TRBV5-1 and TRBJ1-2, the complete variable domain reads KAGVTQTPRYLIKTRGQQVTLSCSPISGHRSVSWYQQTPGQGLQFLFEYFSETQRNKGNFPGRFSGRQFSNSRSEMNVSTLELGDSALYLCASSLEPYGYTFGSGTRLTVV.

The chain links TRBV5-1 to TRBJ2-3; D remains unclear. Trimming pared 3 bases from V and 6 bases from J, leaving 14 bases between. The CDR3 is made up of 14 amino acids. Per germline, CDR1 SGHRS and CDR2 YFSETQ. CDR3 sequence: CASSSLKGSDTQYF. As DNA, the CDR3 is TGCGCCAGCAGCTCCCTAAAGGGCAGCGATACGCAGTATTTT.

The V call is TRBV4-3, the J call TRBJ1-4; D possibly corresponds to TRBD1 (5 bases). V lost 0 bases, J lost 8 bases, and 16 bases lay in between. The CDR3 is 16 residues long. From germline, CDR1 is LGHNA and CDR2 YSLEER. CDR3: CASSQDRAQAWEKLFF. The CDR3 nucleotides are TGCGCCAGCAGCCAAGATAGGGCACAGGCATGGGAAAAACTGTTTTTT.

In this sample, this clone turned up once. The chain recombines TRBV10-3 with TRBJ2-3; TRBD1 matches at 8 bases. The CDR3 consists of 14 residues. Germline trimming cut 11 bases from V and 1 base from J; bases unmatched to any gene: 8. The germline V gene encodes CDR1 ENHRY and CDR2 SYGVKD. The CDR3 is CAPTGGYGTDTQYF. CDR3 bases: TGTGCCCCCACAGGGGGGTATGGCACAGATACGCAGTATTTT.

The rearrangement uses TRBV7-9 and TRBJ2-2; D gene ambiguous. The CDR3 covers 16 residues. V lost 1 base and J lost 0, with 9 bases in between. The germline V gene has CDR1 SEHNR and CDR2 FQNEAQ (reference sequence). CDR3 nucleotides: TGTGCCAGCAGCTTAGGAGTAAGGGCGAACACCGGGGAGCTGTTTTTT. It is translated as CASSLGVRANTGELFF.

J is TRBJ1-1 and V is TRBV6-5; tentative D call: TRBD1 (5 bases). V shed 2 bases and J shed 0 bases, with 13 bases lying between them. Germline CDR1 reads MNHEY; CDR2 reads SVGAGI. The CDR3 runs to 16 residues. CDR3 in DNA: TGTGCCAGCAGTTACAGCAGGGTAGGGTTGAACACTGAAGCTTTCTTT. Its protein product is CASSYSRVGLNTEAFF.

This chain joins TRBV6-5 and TRBJ1-1, with D maybe TRBD1 (5 bases). The V gene's germline CDR1 is MNHEY and CDR2 SVGAGI. Trimming took 2 bases from V and 8 from J, leaving 15 bases between them. The CDR3 sequence is 14 residues long. CDR3 in DNA: TGTGCCAGCAGTTACCGCTCTGGCGGGGACGAAGCTTTCTTT. It specifies CASSYRSGGDEAFF.

The J gene is TRBJ2-2, the V gene TRBV7-9; TRBD1 matches 7 bases. V shed 5 bases, J shed 3 bases, and the junction held 9 bases outside the gene matches. CDR3 size: 16 residues. Germline V lookup: CDR1 SEHNR, CDR2 FQNEAQ (reference sequence). The CDR3 is CASSRQGPRDTGELFF. The CDR3 coding sequence is TGTGCCAGCAGCCGACAGGGCCCGCGGGACACCGGGGAGCTGTTTTTT.

The genes are TRBV7-9 and TRBJ2-5; tentatively, D is TRBD2 (6 bases). The CDR3 runs to 13 residues. Germline CDR1 reads SEHNR; CDR2 reads FQNEAQ (reference sequence). Trimming pared 5 bases from V and 4 bases from J, leaving 11 bases between. The chain's CDR3 is CASSTLASETQYF. In DNA, the CDR3 is TGTGCCAGCAGCACACTAGCATCAGAGACCCAGTACTTC. Together with reference TRBV7-9 and TRBJ2-5, the CDR3 gives the full variable domain: DTGVSQNPRHKITKRGQNVTFRCDPISEHNRLYWYRQTLGQGPEFLTYFQNEAQLEKSRLLSDRFSAERPKGSFSTLEIQRTEQGDSAMYLCASSTLASETQYFGPGTRLLVL.

V is TRBV11-3 and J is TRBJ2-1; 8 bases are a match to TRBD2. CDR3 length equals 16 residues. The trim removed 5 bases at V and 7 bases at J, leaving 13 bases unmatched. CDR1 and CDR2 from the germline V gene are SGHNT and YENEEA. CDR3 bases: TGTGCCAGCAGCCCAGAGAGCGGGAGATTAAAAAATGAGCAGTTCTTC. Its protein is CASSPESGRLKNEQFF.

The chain employs TRBV28 and TRBJ1-1; no clear D. Germline CDR1 MDHEN, CDR2 SYDVKM. This CDR3 has 14 residues. Trimming took 6 bases from V and 1 from J, leaving 12 bases between them. CDR3 in amino acids: CASRDDGRNTEAFF. The CDR3 DNA reads as TGTGCCAGCAGAGACGACGGTCGGAACACTGAAGCTTTCTTT.

V gene TRBV7-8 combines with J gene TRBJ2-1; D unresolved. CDR1 is SGHVS, CDR2 FQNEAQ, per germline. The CDR3 consists of 15 residues. Between the trimmed V and J ends, which lost 0 bases and 11 bases, there was a span of 17 bases. The CDR3 sequence is CASSLARVRSYKQFF. In nucleotides, the CDR3 is TGTGCCAGCAGCTTAGCCCGTGTGAGGAGTTATAAGCAGTTCTTC.

This chain links TRBV7-2 with TRBJ2-3; D tentatively reads TRBD1 or TRBD2 (5 bases each). Germline CDR1 is SGHTA and CDR2 is FQGNSA. Trimming took off 2 bases at V and 0 bases at J, with 12 bases between the two ends. This CDR3 is 16 amino acids long. Here the CDR3 reads CASSLFLRGSTDTQYF. For the CDR3, the DNA is TGTGCCAGCAGCTTATTTCTGAGGGGCAGCACAGATACGCAGTATTTT.

As regards this clone: Other DNA variants within this sample encode the same CDR3. The CDR3 protein is CASSLSETQYF. In DNA, the CDR3 is TGTGCCAGCAGCTTAAGTGAGACCCAGTACTTC. V gene TRBV11-2 combines with J gene TRBJ2-5; no definite D call. The CDR3 extends over 11 amino acids. Germline loops: CDR1 SGHAT, CDR2 FQNNGV. V gave up 2 bases and J gave up 5 bases, with 3 bases separating them.